The source of this T cell receptor (beta chain) is a study of shared clonotypes between healthy human individuals. All donors were healthy HIV-negative adults lacking recent acute infections or vaccinations. Splitting of CD4+ cells produced CD45RA+ naive and CD45RA-negative memory subsets. CDR1 is SGHRS, CDR2 YFSETQ, per germline. The CDR3 length is 17 residues. Trimming shortened V by 0 bases and J by 0 bases, and 13 bases separated the two germline ends. The repertoire was sequenced with immunoSEQ multiplex PCR; TCRdb's copy has only in-frame clones and lacks some. This table has about 2.4 million clones, 93% appearing once.

Input material: naive CD4+ T cells from PBMCs. Specified subset: CD45RA+ positively selected. The chain recombines TRBV5-1 with TRBJ2-4, with D uncertain. This TCR was sampled from a young man in good health. Some clones in this sample may be carry-over from other donors' samples. The CDR3 protein is CASSLAPSGLAKNIQYF. CDR3 sequence (DNA): TGCGCCAGCAGCTTGGCACCATCGGGCTTAGCCAAAAACATTCAGTACTTC.